The source of this TCR beta chain is a study of PD-L1 blockade in urothelial cancer. Overall study context: When blood samples were assessed, the median T cell count was some 140,000.

As regards this clone: Antigen unknown.

The assay was immunoSEQ multiplex PCR, and TCRdb's table has in-frame clones only and misses some. The sample has 70,000 to 75,000 clones; roughly 84% are singletons. Study results and limitations: Enhanced expansion of tumor-associated blood clones at 3 weeks characterized durable-benefit patients.

The time point here: pretreatment peripheral blood. The CDR3 is made up of 18 amino acids. Germline V gives CDR1 SNHLY, CDR2 FYNNEI. With 4 bases clipped from V and 3 bases from J, the junction kept 10 bases outside the gene matches. Sequenced here: PBMCs, sampled around atezolizumab (anti-PD-L1) treatment. This chain uses TRBV2 with TRBJ2-2; 11 nucleotides match TRBD2. This clonotype was sampled from a woman in her 70s with urothelial cancer. CDR3 nucleotide sequence: TGTGCCAGCAGTGCCCGCGCAGGGGGACTAGCGGACACCGGGGAGCTGTTTTTT. It is translated as CASSARAGGLADTGELFF.